The next 13 T cell receptor beta chains were all read from a single sample in a study of early T cells in non-severe SARS-CoV-2 infection. Each CDR3 protein gets one entry after TCRdb re-called the 5' RACE reads with MiXCR. Of 75,000 or so distinct CDR3 sequences detected, around 15% appear once; the ten largest clones hold approximately 9.9%. The sequencing input was whole blood. All receptors derive from an adult who was a healthcare worker with PCR-confirmed SARS-CoV-2 infection or an uninfected control (not recorded which).

The chain links TRBV28 to TRBJ1-1; 7 positions match TRBD1. Germline loops: CDR1 MDHEN, CDR2 SYDVKM. The CDR3 contains 14 residues. V trimming: 5 bases; J trimming: 5 bases; junction bases outside the gene matches: 8. CDR3 in amino acids: CASSTHDRETEAFF. The CDR3 nucleotides are TGTGCCAGCAGTACGCATGACAGGGAAACTGAAGCTTTCTTT.

The chain links TRBV6-2 or TRBV6-3 to TRBJ1-2; D call uncertain. The CDR3 has 12 residues. Germline V gene data show CDR1 as MNHEY and CDR2 as SVGEGT. V lost 4 bases, J lost 4 bases, and 7 bases lay in between. In nucleotides, the CDR3 is TGTGCCAGCAGTTGGGTCGGCTATGGCTACACCTTC. This translates into CASSWVGYGYTF.

This CDR3 reads CASGRDPTRTEAFF. The CDR3 coding sequence is TGTGCCAGCGGGCGGGACCCCACGCGCACTGAAGCTTTCTTT. The V gene is TRBV5-5, the J gene TRBJ1-1; D perhaps matches TRBD1 (5 bases). The CDR3 has 14 residues. With 7 bases removed from V and 4 bases from J, the gap between germline ends came to 17 bases. Germline CDR1 SGHKS, CDR2 YYEKEE (reference sequence).

This clonotype turned up a few times. V usage is TRBV12-3 or TRBV12-4 and J usage is TRBJ1-5; D remains unclear. The CDR3 totals 13 residues. V shed 6 bases and J shed 7 bases, with 13 bases lying between them. The CDR3 sequence: CASSPGRVQPQHF. The CDR3 DNA follows: TGTGCCAGCAGCCCCGGGAGGGTACAGCCCCAGCATTTT.

V usage is TRBV6-6 and J usage is TRBJ2-5, with a tentative D call TRBD1 (6 bases). Trimming removed 8 bases from V and 5 bases from J, with 18 bases in between. The germline V gene has CDR1 MNHNY and CDR2 SVGAGI (reference sequence). CDR3 size: 14 residues. The CDR3 sequence: CASLNGQLGETQYF. The CDR3 bases are TGTGCCAGCTTGAACGGACAGTTGGGCGAGACCCAGTACTTC.

This clonotype has at least ten counts. The chain links TRBV7-9 to TRBJ2-1; D may be TRBD1 (7 bases). V dropped 5 bases and J dropped 5 bases, with 10 bases sitting between them. This CDR3 is 13 amino acids long. Germline loops: CDR1 SEHNR, CDR2 FQNEAQ (reference sequence). CDR3 loop: CASSAGQHNEQFF. As DNA, the CDR3 is TGTGCCAGCAGCGCGGGACAGCACAATGAGCAGTTCTTC. The complete variable domain, with remaining parts taken from reference TRBV7-9 and TRBJ2-1, reads DTGVSQNPRHKITKRGQNVTFRCDPISEHNRLYWYRQTLGQGPEFLTYFQNEAQLEKSRLLSDRFSAERPKGSFSTLEIQRTEQGDSAMYLCASSAGQHNEQFFGPGTRLTVL.

This CDR3 is CSSGNTIYF. The CDR3 nucleotides read TGCAGCTCTGGAAACACCATATATTTT. The chain joins TRBV29-1 to TRBJ1-3; D unclear. The germline V gene has CDR1 SQVTM and CDR2 ANQGSEA. V was shortened by 8 bases and J by 1 base, with 0 bases between the two germline ends. The CDR3 covers 9 residues.

This clonotype appeared a few times. The chain recombines TRBV18 with TRBJ2-3, with D possibly being TRBD1 (5 bases). Trimming removed 2 bases at V and 4 bases at J, with 7 bases between. Germline CDR1 and CDR2: KGHSH and LQKENI. The length of the CDR3 is 13 residues. The CDR3 reads CASSPGASDTQYF. In nucleotides, the CDR3 is TGTGCCAGCTCACCAGGGGCATCAGATACGCAGTATTTT.

The chain couples TRBV23-1 to TRBJ1-5; the match to TRBD1 covers 11 bases. Being an ORF, TRBV23-1 has a function that is uncertain. CDR3 length equals 16 residues. V lost 10 bases and J lost 4; bases outside the gene matches: 12. The CDR3 loop is CATPTGQGVSNQPQHF. As DNA, the CDR3 is TGCGCCACTCCTACGGGACAGGGGGTATCGAATCAGCCCCAGCATTTT.

This clonotype was detected many times. V gene TRBV3-1 combines with J gene TRBJ2-3; 8 bases align to TRBD2. Germline CDR1 reads LGHDT; CDR2 reads YNNKEL (reference sequence). The trim removed 3 bases at V and 0 bases at J, leaving 2 bases unmatched. The CDR3 covers 15 residues. CDR3 sequence reads: CASSHKRGSTDTQYF. CDR3 coding DNA: TGTGCCAGCAGCCATAAGCGGGGGAGCACAGATACGCAGTATTTT.

The chain recombines TRBV28 with TRBJ1-4; D gene unclear. CDR1 is MDHEN, CDR2 SYDVKM, per germline. V was shortened by 3 bases and J by 4 bases, with 18 bases between the two germline ends. The CDR3 sequence is 17 residues long. CDR3 residues: CASSFGGPSENNEKLFF. In DNA form, the CDR3 reads TGTGCCAGCAGTTTCGGCGGGCCATCGGAAAATAATGAAAAACTGTTTTTT. Drawing the rest from reference TRBV28 and TRBJ1-4, the complete variable domain is DVKVTQSSRYLVKRTGEKVFLECVQDMDHENMFWYRQDPGLGLRLIYFSYDVKMKEKGDIPEGYSVSREKKERFSLILESASTNQTSMYLCASSFGGPSENNEKLFFGSGTQLSVL.

This clonotype was seen ten or more times. The chain joins TRBV20-1 to TRBJ2-3; 8 nucleotides line up with TRBD2. CDR1 is DFQATT, CDR2 SNEGSKA, per germline (reference sequence). This CDR3 is built from 14 residues. Unmatched junction bases numbered 7, after V lost 7 bases and J lost 1 base. DNA of the CDR3: TGCAGTGTAATTTTCGGGGGGGGCACAGATACGCAGTATTTT. As protein: CSVIFGGGTDTQYF.

This clonotype has more than one count but fewer than ten. The V and J genes are TRBV7-2 and TRBJ1-1, with D unresolved. This CDR3 has 14 residues. Germline CDR1 is SGHTA and CDR2 is FQGNSA. V was shortened by 4 bases and J by 4 bases, with 13 bases between the two germline ends. This CDR3 is CASSSPRGFTEAFF. CDR3 nucleotide sequence: TGTGCCAGCAGCTCCCCTAGAGGTTTCACTGAAGCTTTCTTT.